This TCR beta chain was recovered during a study of cytomegalovirus exposure and HLA in healthy donors. After removal of 0 bases from V and 3 bases from J, the junction contained 4 bases not matched to a gene. This CDR3 has 16 amino acids. Germline V lookup: CDR1 ENHRY, CDR2 SYGVKD. Sequencing used immunoSEQ multiplex PCR; TCRdb keeps in-frame clones, though not all of them. The sample lists 75,000 to 90,000 clones; around 96% were seen once. Sequencing was done on a sample of PBMCs. The receptor's source is a man aged 18-30 years in good health and CMV-seropositive. The chain has TRBV10-3 and TRBJ2-7; 11 bases are shared with TRBD2. CDR3 bases: TGTGCCATCAGTGAGTCCGGGACTAGCGGAATCTACGAGCAGTACTTC. Translating it yields CAISESGTSGIYEQYF.